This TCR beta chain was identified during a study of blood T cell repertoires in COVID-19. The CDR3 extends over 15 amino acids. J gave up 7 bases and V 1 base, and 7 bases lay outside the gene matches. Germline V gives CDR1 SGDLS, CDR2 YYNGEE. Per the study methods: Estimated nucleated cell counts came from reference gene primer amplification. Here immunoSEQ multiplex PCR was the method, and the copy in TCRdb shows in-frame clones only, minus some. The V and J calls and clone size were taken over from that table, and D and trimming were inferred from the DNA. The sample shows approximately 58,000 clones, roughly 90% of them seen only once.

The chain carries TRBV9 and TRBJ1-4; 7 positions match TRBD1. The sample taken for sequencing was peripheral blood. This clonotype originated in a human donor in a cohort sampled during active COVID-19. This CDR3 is CASSVTGTDSEKLFF. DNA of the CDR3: TGTGCCAGCAGCGTAACCGGGACAGACAGTGAAAAACTGTTTTTT.